These T cell receptor beta chains were read from a single sample in a study of blood T cells in healthy people across ages. Using its own MiXCR run on the 5' RACE reads, TCRdb lists one record per CDR3 protein. The sample holds hundreds of thousands of distinct CDR3 sequences; roughly 49% are singletons and the top ten take about 32%. Sequencing was carried out using blood. The receptors shown here come from a woman aged 60-75 years in good health. Both conserved end residues are part of each CDR3. Fields, in order: D gene, V gene, J gene, clone size, CDR3 protein, CDR3 DNA. D genes are given only for firm matches. Only part of the rows carry a size: once, few, many, or a class if the clone is expanded.

-,TRBV7-8,TRBJ1-6,many,CASTPGSSYNSPLHF,TGTGCCAGCACACCGGGGAGCTCCTATAATTCACCCCTCCACTTT
TRBD1,TRBV7-9,TRBJ2-7,few,CASSPRTGITGEQYF,TGTGCCAGCAGCCCACGGACAGGGATAACGGGCGAGCAGTACTTC
TRBD2,TRBV27,TRBJ2-1,few,CASTPGRESYNEQFF,TGTGCCAGCACCCCTGGGAGGGAGTCCTACAATGAGCAGTTCTTC
-,TRBV12-3/TRBV12-4,TRBJ1-1,-,CASSLGVPANTEAFF,TGTGCCAGCAGTTTAGGCGTCCCGGCGAACACTGAAGCTTTCTTT
-,TRBV6-5,TRBJ2-1,-,CASSYSYGGADEQFF,TGTGCCAGCAGTTACTCGTATGGGGGGGCGGATGAGCAGTTCTTC
-,TRBV14,TRBJ2-7,-,CASSHSSYEQYF,TGTGCCAGCAGCCATAGCTCCTACGAGCAGTACTTC
-,TRBV10-3,TRBJ2-7,few,CAIADYPAYQSSEQYF,TGTGCCATCGCGGACTATCCCGCCTACCAATCCTCCGAGCAGTACTTC
-,TRBV3-1,TRBJ2-5,-,CASSQAGYITETQYF,TGTGCCAGCAGCCAAGCGGGTTACATTACAGAGACCCAGTACTTC
-,TRBV29-1,TRBJ2-7,-,CSVGRAYEQYF,TGCAGCGTGGGACGGGCCTACGAGCAGTACTTC
TRBD2,TRBV7-9,TRBJ2-5,once,CAGSLEPSGTYEQNF,TGTGCCGGCAGCCTTGAGCCTAGCGGGACCTACGAGCAGAACTTC
TRBD2,TRBV28,TRBJ2-4,once,CASSTGLAGDGYNEQYF,TGTGCCAGCAGTACGGGACTAGCGGGAGATGGTTACAATGAGCAGTACTTC
TRBD2,TRBV5-4,TRBJ2-3,-,CASSLGLSGRGTDTQYF,TGTGCCAGCAGCTTGGGCCTAAGCGGGAGGGGCACAGATACGCAGTATTTT
TRBD1,TRBV7-2,TRBJ1-4,-,CASSRDRASTNEKLFF,TGTGCCAGCAGCCGAGACAGGGCTTCAACTAATGAAAAACTGTTTTTT
TRBD1,TRBV7-2,TRBJ2-7,few,CASSFRTGENEQYF,TGTGCCAGCAGCTTCCGGACAGGGGAAAACGAGCAGTACTTC
-,TRBV7-2,TRBJ2-3,few,CASSPSVHTQYF,TGTGCCAGCAGCCCCTCGGTCCATACGCAGTATTTT
-,TRBV5-1,TRBJ1-2,-,CASSLARTRGYHNYGYTF,TGCGCCAGCAGCTTGGCCAGGACACGCGGATACCATAACTATGGCTACACCTTC
TRBD1,TRBV4-3,TRBJ2-7,many,CASSQETGGFYEQYF,TGCGCCAGCAGCCAAGAAACAGGGGGCTTCTACGAGCAGTACTTC
TRBD2,TRBV7-3,TRBJ2-5,-,CASRLTPVGGIQETQYF,TGTGCCAGCAGGCTAACTCCGGTGGGAGGGATACAAGAGACCCAGTACTTC
-,TRBV7-2,TRBJ2-1,many,CASSRSGSSYNEQFF,TGTGCCAGCAGCCGTAGCGGAAGCTCCTACAATGAGCAGTTCTTC
-,TRBV7-2,TRBJ2-3,-,CASSLGPTGTDTQYF,TGTGCCAGCAGCTTAGGACCCACCGGCACAGATACGCAGTATTTT
TRBD2,TRBV9,TRBJ2-3,few,CASSVAGRGTDTQYF,TGTGCCAGCAGCGTAGCCGGGAGGGGGACAGATACGCAGTATTTT
-,TRBV7-2,TRBJ2-5,-,CASTARQFQETQYF,TGCGCCAGCACCGCCAGACAGTTCCAAGAGACCCAGTACTTC
-,TRBV5-1,TRBJ2-3,-,CASSLGPGLITDTQYF,TGCGCCAGCAGCTTGGGCCCGGGACTGATAACAGATACGCAGTATTTT
-,TRBV5-1,TRBJ1-1,-,CASSPAGQTEAFF,TGCGCCAGCAGCCCGGCGGGGCAGACTGAAGCTTTCTTT
-,TRBV20-1,TRBJ2-4,-,CSAPGWRGTSIQYF,TGCAGTGCCCCAGGGTGGAGGGGAACGAGCATTCAGTACTTC
TRBD2,TRBV20-1,TRBJ2-3,many,CSAPGLAVTDTQYF,TGCAGTGCCCCCGGACTAGCGGTCACAGATACGCAGTATTTT
-,TRBV12-3/TRBV12-4,TRBJ1-2,-,CASSLSFYGYTF,TGTGCCAGCAGTTTGTCGTTCTATGGCTACACCTTC
TRBD1,TRBV5-1,TRBJ2-7,-,CASRSGTGGYEQYF,TGCGCCAGCAGATCCGGGACAGGGGGCTACGAGCAGTACTTC
-,TRBV4-3,TRBJ1-1,many,CASSQDRGGTEAFF,TGCGCCAGCAGCCAAGACAGGGGAGGGACTGAAGCTTTCTTT
-,TRBV5-6,TRBJ2-7,-,CASSLGAVSSYEQYF,TGTGCCAGCAGCTTGGGGGCAGTCAGCTCCTACGAGCAGTACTTC
-,TRBV12-5,TRBJ2-7,-,CASGLASGIYHPYEQYF,TGTGCTAGTGGTTTGGCCTCCGGGATCTACCACCCCTACGAGCAGTACTTC
TRBD2,TRBV3-1,TRBJ2-7,-,CASSQQPGLAGEQYF,TGTGCCAGCAGCCAACAACCGGGACTAGCCGGCGAGCAGTACTTC
-,TRBV25-1,TRBJ2-4,-,CASTPPGDKNIQYF,TGTGCCTCAACCCCCCCAGGGGACAAAAACATTCAGTACTTC
-,TRBV11-2,TRBJ2-5,-,CASSAPSETQYF,TGTGCCAGCAGCGCCCCTTCGGAGACCCAGTACTTC
-,TRBV20-1,TRBJ2-1,-,CSAQLVSNEQFF,TGCAGTGCCCAACTAGTTTCCAATGAGCAGTTCTTC
TRBD2,TRBV5-1,TRBJ2-3,few,CASSSAASGRARTDTQYF,TGCGCCAGCAGCTCGGCTGCTAGCGGGAGGGCCAGGACAGATACGCAGTATTTT
TRBD2,TRBV6-6,TRBJ2-7,few,CASSGLGTYEQYF,TGTGCCAGCAGTGGACTAGGGACCTACGAGCAGTACTTC
-,TRBV28,TRBJ2-7,-,CASSFVDRRYEQYF,TGTGCCAGCAGTTTCGTCGACAGGCGGTACGAGCAGTACTTC
-,TRBV15,TRBJ2-5,-,CATSRNSIQETQYF,TGTGCCACCAGCAGAAACTCAATCCAAGAGACCCAGTACTTC
TRBD2,TRBV11-2,TRBJ2-3,-,CASSRGLAQDTQYF,TGTGCCAGCAGCAGGGGACTAGCCCAAGATACGCAGTATTTT
-,TRBV24-1,TRBJ2-3,-,CATSDVHAGRTDTQYF,TGTGCCACCAGTGATGTGCACGCGGGCCGCACAGATACGCAGTATTTT
-,TRBV27,TRBJ2-4,-,CASSRSGNSRNIQYF,TGTGCCAGCAGTCGCTCCGGGAATAGTCGAAACATTCAGTACTTC
-,TRBV2,TRBJ2-1,-,CASSEGAAQFF,TGTGCCAGCAGTGAAGGGGCTGCGCAGTTCTTC
TRBD1,TRBV29-1,TRBJ2-5,-,CSVSRQGRETQYF,TGCAGCGTCTCCAGACAGGGTCGTGAGACCCAGTACTTC
TRBD1,TRBV10-3,TRBJ2-4,-,CAISESLQDRVKNIQYF,TGTGCCATCAGTGAGTCCCTCCAAGACAGGGTGAAAAACATTCAGTACTTC
-,TRBV20-1,TRBJ1-3,-,CSARDVLGNTIYF,TGCAGTGCTAGAGATGTGCTTGGAAACACCATATATTTT
-,TRBV20-1,TRBJ2-7,-,CSAVYRRGLYNEQYF,TGCAGTGCCGTGTATCGACGGGGCCTCTACAATGAGCAGTACTTC
TRBD2,TRBV4-3,TRBJ2-2,-,CASSQPPGGRPNTGELFF,TGCGCCAGCAGCCAACCCCCTGGCGGGAGGCCGAACACCGGGGAGCTGTTTTTT
TRBD2,TRBV7-2,TRBJ2-2,-,CASSLKPRPAGVRSGELFF,TGTGCCAGCAGCCTCAAACCCAGACCGGCGGGAGTACGGTCCGGGGAGCTGTTTTTT
TRBD1,TRBV20-1,TRBJ1-5,few,CSAKQGYSNQPQHF,TGCAGTGCTAAACAGGGGTATAGCAATCAGCCCCAGCATTTT
TRBD1,TRBV7-9,TRBJ1-2,-,CASSSSDRGTLANYGYTF,TGTGCCAGCAGCTCTTCGGACAGGGGCACTCTAGCTAACTATGGCTACACCTTC
-,TRBV5-1,TRBJ1-4,once,CASSRQGLGNEKLFF,TGCGCCAGCAGCCGTCAGGGGCTGGGTAATGAAAAACTGTTTTTT
-,TRBV12-1,TRBJ2-5,-,CASSFRQGSGETQYF,TGTGCCAGCAGCTTTCGGCAGGGTTCCGGGGAGACCCAGTACTTC
TRBD1,TRBV6-1,TRBJ2-7,-,CASRTGTEHTYEQYF,TGTGCCAGCAGAACCGGGACAGAGCATACCTACGAGCAGTACTTC
TRBD2,TRBV20-1,TRBJ2-5,few,CSASGLAGGGETQYF,TGCAGTGCTAGTGGACTAGCGGGAGGGGGGGAGACCCAGTACTTC
-,TRBV5-1,TRBJ2-5,-,CASSPGPDVETQYF,TGCGCCAGCAGCCCGGGGCCGGATGTGGAGACCCAGTACTTC
TRBD2,TRBV15,TRBJ2-1,-,CATSRGQTSGDNEQFF,TGTGCCACCAGCAGAGGACAGACTAGCGGAGACAATGAGCAGTTCTTC
-,TRBV10-3,TRBJ2-1,-,CAISEPNQWVNEQFF,TGTGCCATCAGTGAGCCGAACCAGTGGGTCAATGAGCAGTTCTTC
TRBD1,TRBV20-1,TRBJ2-7,-,CSATRTTGAGSYEQYF,TGCAGTGCTACCAGGACGACAGGGGCAGGCTCCTACGAGCAGTACTTC
-,TRBV20-1,TRBJ1-2,-,CSARRTANYGYTF,TGCAGTGCCCGGCGGACAGCTAACTATGGCTACACCTTC